Below, one T cell receptor (beta chain) is given with its context. V shed 8 bases, J shed 5 bases, and the junction held 6 bases outside the gene matches. From germline, CDR1 is MNHEY and CDR2 SVGAGI. The CDR3 runs 14 residues. This sample is part of a study of blood T cell repertoires in COVID-19. TCRdb's copy holds only in-frame clones and misses some; the assay was immunoSEQ multiplex PCR. The table lists around 130,000 clones, 88% of them singletons. What was sequenced was peripheral blood. The chain has TRBV6-5 and TRBJ1-3, with TRBD1 identical over 10 bases. The source of this sequence is a man in his 70s with active COVID-19. The CDR3 DNA reads as TGTGCCAGCGCGGGACAGGGGTCCCGAAACACCATATATTTT. It is translated as CASAGQGSRNTIYF.